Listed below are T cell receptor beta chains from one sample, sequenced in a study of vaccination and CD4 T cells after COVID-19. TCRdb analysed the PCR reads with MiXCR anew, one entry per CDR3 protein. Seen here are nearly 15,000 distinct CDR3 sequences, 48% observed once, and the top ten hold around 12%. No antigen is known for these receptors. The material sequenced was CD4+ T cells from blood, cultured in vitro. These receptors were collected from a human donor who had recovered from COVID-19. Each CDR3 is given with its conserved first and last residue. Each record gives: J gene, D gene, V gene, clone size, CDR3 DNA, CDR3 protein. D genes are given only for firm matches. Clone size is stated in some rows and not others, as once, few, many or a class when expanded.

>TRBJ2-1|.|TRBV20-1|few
TGCAGTGCTAGAGGACAGCTTTACTCCTACAATGAGCAGTTCTTC
CSARGQLYSYNEQFF
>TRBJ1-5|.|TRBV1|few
TGCACCAGCAGCACAGGGACAGGGCGCATGAAGAGCAATCAGCCCCAGCATTTT
CTSSTGTGRMKSNQPQHF
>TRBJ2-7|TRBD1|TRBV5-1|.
TGCGCCAGCAGCTCCACCCCGACAGGGGTTGGGTACGAGCAGTACTTC
CASSSTPTGVGYEQYF
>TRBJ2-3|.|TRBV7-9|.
TGTGCCAGCAGAAGAGGGCCGGGACTGCTCACAGATACGCAGTATTTT
CASRRGPGLLTDTQYF
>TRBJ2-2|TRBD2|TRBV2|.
TGTGCCAGCAGTTGGACTAGCGGGGGACCGAACACCGGGGAGCTGTTTTTT
CASSWTSGGPNTGELFF
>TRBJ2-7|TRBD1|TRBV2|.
TGTGCCAGCATATGGGGACAGGGTGCGTACGAGCAGTACTTC
CASIWGQGAYEQYF
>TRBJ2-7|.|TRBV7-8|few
TGTGCCAGCAGCCCCCAAAGGGGCAGGGTTGGATCCTACGAGCAGTACTTC
CASSPQRGRVGSYEQYF
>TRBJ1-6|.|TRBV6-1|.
TGTGCCAGCAGCCCAAGGGAGGAACAGACTAATTCACCCCTCCACTTT
CASSPREEQTNSPLHF
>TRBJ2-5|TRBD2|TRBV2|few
TGTGCCACCGAAGCGGGAGCTCAAGAGACCCAGTACTTC
CATEAGAQETQYF
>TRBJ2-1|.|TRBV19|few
TGTGCCAGTAGTATAGGTCTATTCAGGACCTACAATGAGCAGTTCTTC
CASSIGLFRTYNEQFF
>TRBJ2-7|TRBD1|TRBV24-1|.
TGTGCCACCAGTGATAGGGGACAGGGGTTTTACGAGCAGTACTTC
CATSDRGQGFYEQYF
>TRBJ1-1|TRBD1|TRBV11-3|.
TGTGCCAGCAGCCGGTACGGGCAGGGGGGTGGCGGCACTGAAGCTTTCTTT
CASSRYGQGGGGTEAFF
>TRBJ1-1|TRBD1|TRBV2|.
TGTGCCAGCAGTGGACAGGGTTCGACTGAAGCTTTCTTT
CASSGQGSTEAFF
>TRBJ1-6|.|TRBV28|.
TGTGCCAGCACGGGTAATGTTCTTTCACCCCTCCACTTT
CASTGNVLSPLHF
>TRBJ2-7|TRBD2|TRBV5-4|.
TGTGCCAGCAGCGAGCGGACTAGCGGGAGATTCTACGAGCAGTACTTC
CASSERTSGRFYEQYF
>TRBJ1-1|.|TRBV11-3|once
TGTGCCAGCCTCTCCTTGACGAACACTGAAGCTTTCTTT
CASLSLTNTEAFF
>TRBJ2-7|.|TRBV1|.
TGCACCAGCAGCCAAGGGGCAGGGAGGTACTACGAGCAGTACTTC
CTSSQGAGRYYEQYF
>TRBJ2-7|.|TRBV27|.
TGTGCCAGCAGTTTATCGGGGGGGCCTCGGTACTTC
CASSLSGGPRYF
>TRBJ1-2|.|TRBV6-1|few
TGTGCCAGCAGCCCCGGGGGCGGTAACTATGGCTACACCTTC
CASSPGGGNYGYTF
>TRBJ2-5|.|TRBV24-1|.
TGTGCCACCAGTGGGTCGCAAGAGACCCAGTACTTC
CATSGSQETQYF
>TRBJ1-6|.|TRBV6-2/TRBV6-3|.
TGTGCCAGCACCTACGAGATGGGGTCTTCCAATTCACCCCTCCACTTT
CASTYEMGSSNSPLHF
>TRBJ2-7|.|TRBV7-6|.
TGTGCTAGCAGCTTAGATTCCACAGGGAACGAGCAGTACTTC
CASSLDSTGNEQYF
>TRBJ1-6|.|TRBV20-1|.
TGCAGTGCTAGTGGGGGGGGCGCGGAGTCACCCCTCCACTTT
CSASGGGAESPLHF
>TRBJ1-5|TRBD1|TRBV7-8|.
TGTGCCAGCAGCGGGACAGGGTATCAGCCCCAGCATTTT
CASSGTGYQPQHF
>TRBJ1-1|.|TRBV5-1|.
TGCGCCAGCAGCTCCTTCTCGTACACTGAAGCTTTCTTT
CASSSFSYTEAFF
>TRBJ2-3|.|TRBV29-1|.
TGCAGTCTTTCTGCGTTGGCGAGGGAGAGCACAGATACGCAGTATTTT
CSLSALARESTDTQYF
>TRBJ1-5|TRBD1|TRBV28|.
TGTGCCAGCAAATTCAGGGGGGACAATCAGCCCCAGCATTTT
CASKFRGDNQPQHF
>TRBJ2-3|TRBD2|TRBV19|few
TGTGCCAGTAGTGCGACTAGCGGAGCTACAGATACGCAGTATTTT
CASSATSGATDTQYF
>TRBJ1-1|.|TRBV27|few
TGTGCCAGCAGCCGACGGGAGAACACTGAAGCTTTCTTT
CASSRRENTEAFF
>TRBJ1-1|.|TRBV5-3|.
TGTGCCAGCAGCTTACGGAGGACTGAAGCTTTCTTT
CASSLRRTEAFF
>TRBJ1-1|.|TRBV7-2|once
TGTGCCAGCAGCTTAAGGCAGGGCCGGGGTACTGAAGCTTTCTTT
CASSLRQGRGTEAFF
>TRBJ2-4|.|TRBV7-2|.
TGTGCCAGCAGCTTAGCGCCAGGGGCCGGGAACATTCAGTACTTC
CASSLAPGAGNIQYF
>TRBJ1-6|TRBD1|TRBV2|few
TGTGCCAGCGGACAGGGGGATTCACCCCTCCACTTT
CASGQGDSPLHF
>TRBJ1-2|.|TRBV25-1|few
TGTGCCAGCAGTGATCACCGGGACATTAATGGCTACACCTTC
CASSDHRDINGYTF
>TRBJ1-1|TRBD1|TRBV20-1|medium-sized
TGCAGTGCAGAACGGACAGGGGCGAACACTGAAGCTTTCTTT
CSAERTGANTEAFF
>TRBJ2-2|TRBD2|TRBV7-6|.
TGTGCCAGCAGCTTACCGACTAGCGGGAGGGCCGGGACCGGGGAGCTGTTTTTT
CASSLPTSGRAGTGELFF